The 19 T cell receptor beta chains below come from one sample, sequenced in a study of siplizumab effects on memory and regulatory T cells. Sequenced by immunoSEQ multiplex PCR; TCRdb stores in-frame clones only, minus some. The table records 45,000 to 60,000 clones, roughly nine tenths of them present only once. Specimen: naive CD8+ T cells sorted from blood. The receptors stem from a human donor in good health.

This clone was counted a single time. The chain couples TRBV30 to TRBJ2-6; D gene unclear. Germline-derived CDR1 and CDR2 are GTSNPN and SVGIG (reference sequence). There are 14 residues in the CDR3. With 5 bases removed from V and 0 bases from J, the gap between germline ends came to 8 bases. The CDR3 coding sequence is TGTGCCTGGGGCCGTGGCTCTGGGGCCAACGTCCTGACTTTC. This encodes CAWGRGSGANVLTF.

The chain combines TRBV7-3 with TRBJ2-3; the D gene is possibly TRBD2 (5 bases). The CDR3 is 15 amino acids. The V end was cut by 3 bases, the J end by 3 bases, with 13 bases between. Germline CDR1 SGHTA, CDR2 FQGTGA. The CDR3 spells CASSFVHSGTDTQYF. CDR3 bases: TGTGCCAGCAGCTTCGTACATTCGGGGACAGATACGCAGTATTTT.

The CDR3 is CASSVGASGGDTQYF. DNA for the CDR3: TGTGCCAGCAGCGTAGGAGCCTCAGGGGGAGATACGCAGTATTTT. V is TRBV9 and J is TRBJ2-3, with 7 bases fitting TRBD1. CDR3 size: 15 residues. Germline trimming cut 0 bases from V and 5 bases from J; bases unmatched to any gene: 6. Germline lookup yields CDR1 SGDLS and CDR2 YYNGEE.

This clone was seen just once. The chain links TRBV5-6 to TRBJ2-7, with 7 bases that match TRBD1. The CDR3 totals 14 residues. Germline CDR1 is SGHDT and CDR2 is YYEEEE. V lost 0 bases and J lost 5; bases outside the gene matches: 5. The CDR3 reads CASSLGQGVHEQYF. CDR3 nucleotides: TGTGCCAGCAGCTTGGGACAGGGAGTCCACGAGCAGTACTTC.

The V and J genes are TRBV27 and TRBJ2-1; TRBD2 matches 9 bases. V lost 7 bases and J lost 6; bases outside the gene matches: 4. The CDR3 loop spans 13 amino acids. Germline CDR1 reads MNHEY; CDR2 reads SMNVEV (reference sequence). This CDR3 reads CASNPSGANEQFF. The CDR3 nucleotides read TGTGCCAGCAACCCTAGCGGGGCCAATGAGCAGTTCTTC.

The chain joins TRBV2 to TRBJ2-5; D remains unclear. Judging by the DNA end, TRBJ2-7 fits better; the J call may be wrong. Per germline, CDR1 SNHLY and CDR2 FYNNEI. This CDR3 region has 13 residues. The CDR3: CASSEHRTYEQYF. The CDR3 DNA reads TGTGCCAGCAGTGAACATCGGACCTACGAGCAGTACTTC.

V usage is TRBV19 and J usage is TRBJ2-2; D is unclear. The CDR3 is 12 amino acids. Trimming removed 3 bases at V and 6 bases at J, with 5 bases between. CDR1 and CDR2 (germline): LNHDA, SQIVND (reference sequence). The CDR3 DNA reads as TGTGCCAGTAGTATTTTCCCCGGGGAGCTGTTTTTT. This codes for CASSIFPGELFF. Drawing the rest from reference TRBV19 and TRBJ2-2, the complete variable domain is DGGITQSPKYLFRKEGQNVTLSCEQNLNHDAMYWYRQDPGQGLRLIYYSQIVNDFQKGDIAEGYSVSREKKESFPLTVTSAQKNPTAFYLCASSIFPGELFFGEGSRLTVL.

V and J are TRBV29-1 and TRBJ2-1; 11 bases are shared with TRBD2. Germline values: CDR1 SQVTM, CDR2 ANQGSEA. The CDR3 extends over 14 amino acids. V was pared by 4 bases and J by 4 bases, with 3 bases of the junction left unmatched. CDR3 nucleotide sequence: TGCAGCGTTGTCTTAGCGGGAGGGTACAATGAGCAGTTCTTC. As protein: CSVVLAGGYNEQFF.

The rearrangement joins TRBV29-1 to TRBJ2-7, with D possibly matching TRBD1 (5 bases). The CDR3 contains 13 residues. The germline V and J ends were trimmed by 6 bases and 4 bases, with 16 bases remaining between them. Germline V gene data show CDR1 as SQVTM and CDR2 as ANQGSEA. CDR3 nucleotides: TGCAGCGTGCGGACAAGAGAAACGTACGAGCAGTACTTC. Its translation is CSVRTRETYEQYF.

The CDR3 DNA sequence: TGTGCCAGCAGCGTAGCGGGGTACTCCTACGAGCAGTACTTC. This gives the protein CASSVAGYSYEQYF. The chain couples TRBV9 to TRBJ2-7; possible D gene TRBD2, 5 bases. The V gene lost 0 bases and the J gene lost 0 bases, with 7 bases spanning the gap. The length of the CDR3 is 14 residues. Germline-derived CDR1 and CDR2 are SGDLS and YYNGEE.

The rearrangement links TRBV19 to TRBJ2-7; D uncertain. Germline V CDR1 and CDR2: LNHDA, SQIVND (reference sequence). The CDR3 consists of 13 residues. Deletions cut 3 bases from V and 4 bases from J, with 10 bases between. The CDR3 loop reads CASSIPGRYEQYF. The CDR3 DNA is TGTGCCAGTAGTATCCCAGGAAGATACGAGCAGTACTTC.

This chain links TRBV4-1 with TRBJ2-1; D is possibly TRBD1 (5 bases). There are 14 residues in the CDR3. V was shortened by 1 base and J by 8 bases, with 12 bases between the two germline ends. Germline CDR1 and CDR2: MGHRA and YSYEKL. For the CDR3, the DNA is TGCGCCAGCAGCCAAGCAACAGGCAGGTATGAGCAGTTCTTC. As protein: CASSQATGRYEQFF.

The CDR3 protein is CASKLVQGGTDTQYF. CDR3 DNA: TGTGCCAGCAAGCTCGTACAGGGGGGTACAGATACGCAGTATTTT. The chain joins TRBV27 to TRBJ2-3, with 8 bases aligning to TRBD1. V trimming: 7 bases; J trimming: 3 bases; junction bases outside the gene matches: 9. Germline lookup yields CDR1 MNHEY and CDR2 SMNVEV (reference sequence). The CDR3 runs to 15 residues.

The chain joins TRBV6-5 to TRBJ2-7, with 12 bases identical to TRBD2. Germline CDR1 and CDR2: MNHEY and SVGAGI. The CDR3 spans 15 residues. V shed 5 bases, J shed 2 bases, and the junction held 4 bases outside the gene matches. CDR3 DNA sequence: TGTGCCAGCAGTCCACTAGCGGGGGGAACCTACGAGCAGTACTTC. Translated: CASSPLAGGTYEQYF.

This chain links TRBV28 with TRBJ2-1; D uncertain. Germline lookup yields CDR1 MDHEN and CDR2 SYDVKM. V lost 7 bases and J 1 base, leaving 8 bases between the germline ends. The CDR3 extends over 13 amino acids. CDR3 bases: TGTGCCAGCAACCTCGGTTCCTACAATGAGCAGTTCTTC. Its protein is CASNLGSYNEQFF. The complete variable domain, with remaining parts taken from reference TRBV28 and TRBJ2-1, reads DVKVTQSSRYLVKRTGEKVFLECVQDMDHENMFWYRQDPGLGLRLIYFSYDVKMKEKGDIPEGYSVSREKKERFSLILESASTNQTSMYLCASNLGSYNEQFFGPGTRLTVL.

The chain is built from TRBV2 and TRBJ2-7; D is uncertain. CDR1 is SNHLY and CDR2 is FYNNEI in the germline V gene. V shed 6 bases and J shed 2 bases, with 11 bases lying between them. CDR3 length equals 13 residues. The CDR3 DNA is TGTGCCAGCAGGGGTATCCTCACCTACGAGCAGTACTTC. It yields the protein CASRGILTYEQYF.

This clone was found once. The chain has TRBV6-5 and TRBJ2-7; the match to TRBD2 covers 11 bases. The CDR3 spans 15 residues. The J segment lost 2 bases and the V segment lost 6 bases, leaving 6 bases of the junction unmatched. CDR1 is MNHEY and CDR2 is SVGAGI in the germline V gene. The CDR3 region is CASSQLAGDPYEQYF. CDR3 in DNA: TGTGCCAGCAGCCAACTAGCGGGAGATCCCTACGAGCAGTACTTC.

The rearrangement links TRBV2 to TRBJ1-1; D possibly corresponds to TRBD1 (5 bases). Germline lookup yields CDR1 SNHLY and CDR2 FYNNEI. Deletions cut 2 bases from V and 3 bases from J, with 13 bases between. The CDR3 is 15 amino acids. CDR3 coding DNA: TGTGCCAGCAGTGAATGGATAGGGGTAGACACTGAAGCTTTCTTT. Translation gives CASSEWIGVDTEAFF.

This chain links TRBV4-1 with TRBJ2-7; 12 bases align to TRBD2. Trimming cost V 1 base and J 2 bases; bases outside gene matches: 12. The germline V gene has CDR1 MGHRA and CDR2 YSYEKL. This CDR3 has 19 residues. This CDR3 reads CASSQGFLAGGTIPYEQYF. Written as DNA, the CDR3 is TGCGCCAGCAGCCAAGGGTTTCTAGCGGGGGGGACCATACCCTACGAGCAGTACTTC.